These 27 T cell receptor beta chains were sequenced from one sample in a study of cytotoxic CD8 clonotypes in ibrutinib-treated CLL. Generated by immunoSEQ multiplex PCR, the TCRdb table keeps only in-frame clones and is missing some. Of 300,000 to 350,000 clones listed, around four fifths were seen once; the top ten hold about 6.7%. The input for sequencing was PBMCs, taken before ibrutinib treatment. The source of these receptors is a human donor with chronic lymphocytic leukemia.

The rearrangement links TRBV4-1 to TRBJ1-1; D may be TRBD1 (6 bases). The CDR3 is 15 residues long. Germline V gene sequence: CDR1 MGHRA, CDR2 YSYEKL. V lost 0 bases and J 3 bases, leaving 11 bases between the germline ends. The CDR3 is CASSQDPAGDTEAFF. The CDR3 bases are TGCGCCAGCAGCCAAGATCCGGCAGGGGACACTGAAGCTTTCTTT.

The chain uses TRBV29-1 and TRBJ2-7; TRBD2 matches at 13 bases. Germline V CDR1 and CDR2: SQVTM, ANQGSEA. Trimming removed 6 bases from V and 8 bases from J; junction bases left unmatched: 16. The CDR3 totals 16 residues. This chain's CDR3 is CSVTTSGRALGPKQYF. CDR3 nucleotides: TGCAGCGTAACTACTAGCGGGAGGGCCCTTGGCCCCAAGCAGTACTTC.

The genes are TRBV2 and TRBJ1-2; 7 bases agree with TRBD1. The CDR3 sequence is 13 residues long. The V and J ends lost 4 bases and 4 bases, in that order; junction bases with no gene match: 3. Per the germline V gene, CDR1 is SNHLY and CDR2 is FYNNEI. The CDR3, as DNA: TGTGCCAGCAGTGGGGACAGTTCCTATGGCTACACCTTC. It translates to CASSGDSSYGYTF.

This rearrangement joins TRBV6-5 to TRBJ2-7; 10 nucleotides agree with TRBD1. Germline V gene data show CDR1 as MNHEY and CDR2 as SVGAGI. With V trimmed by 2 bases and J by 5 bases, 3 bases remained unmatched. This CDR3 comprises 14 residues. The CDR3 bases are TGTGCCAGCAGTTACGGGACAGGGGATGACGAGCAGTACTTC. Translated, it gives CASSYGTGDDEQYF.

This rearrangement joins TRBV5-1 to TRBJ2-5; D might be TRBD1 or TRBD2, each matching 5 bases. The closer fit of TRBJ2-7 to the DNA end suggests the J call may be wrong. Germline CDR1 SGHRS, CDR2 YFSETQ. This CDR3 comprises 15 residues. Written as DNA, the CDR3 is TGCGCCAGCAGGCCGGGACGGGAAACCTTCTACGAGCAGTACTTC. It codes for CASRPGRETFYEQYF.

The gene calls are TRBV2 and TRBJ2-1; D gene unclear. CDR1 SNHLY and CDR2 FYNNEI come from the germline V gene. The length of the CDR3 is 13 residues. The V end lost 6 bases, the J end lost 6 bases, and 12 bases lay between the germline ends. CDR3 sequence: CASRAQRANEQFF. CDR3 coding DNA: TGTGCCAGCAGGGCCCAACGCGCCAATGAGCAGTTCTTC.

The chain is built from TRBV5-1 and TRBJ2-2, with 7 bases fitting TRBD1. The CDR3 extends over 13 amino acids. Looked up from germline, CDR1 is SGHRS and CDR2 is YFSETQ. With 4 bases clipped from V and 6 bases from J, the junction kept 3 bases outside the gene matches. The CDR3 nucleotides read TGCGCCAGCAGCGACAGGGAAGCCGGGGAGCTGTTTTTT. The encoded protein is CASSDREAGELFF. Together with reference TRBV5-1 and TRBJ2-2, the CDR3 gives the full variable domain: KAGVTQTPRYLIKTRGQQVTLSCSPISGHRSVSWYQQTPGQGLQFLFEYFSETQRNKGNFPGRFSGRQFSNSRSEMNVSTLELGDSALYLCASSDREAGELFFGEGSRLTVL.

This sequence joins TRBV2 and TRBJ2-1; TRBD1 agrees at 8 bases. Trimming at V came to 8 bases and at J to 4 bases, leaving 4 bases not matched to a gene. Germline CDR1 is SNHLY and CDR2 is FYNNEI. CDR3 size: 13 residues. As DNA, the CDR3 is TGTGCCAGCGGGGGACAGGCTTACAATGAGCAGTTCTTC. Protein sequence: CASGGQAYNEQFF.

The chain joins TRBV7-9 to TRBJ2-5, with a tentative D call TRBD1 (6 bases). Germline values: CDR1 SEHNR, CDR2 FQNEAQ (reference sequence). The CDR3 extends over 13 amino acids. V was trimmed by 2 bases and J by 4 bases, leaving 8 bases between them. The CDR3 region is CASSLQGLETQYF. The CDR3 DNA sequence: TGTGCCAGCAGCTTACAGGGGTTAGAGACCCAGTACTTC.

The CDR3 coding sequence is TGCAGCGTTGGAGGGGCCAGGGGGTCTGGGGCCAACGTCCTGACTTTC. As protein: CSVGGARGSGANVLTF. The chain employs TRBV29-1 and TRBJ2-6; 7 bases agree with TRBD1. In germline, CDR1 is SQVTM, CDR2 ANQGSEA. V gave up 4 bases and J gave up 1 base; unmatched junction bases: 7. The CDR3 loop spans 16 amino acids.

J is TRBJ1-4 and V is TRBV18, with D unresolved. Between the trimmed V and J ends, which lost 3 bases and 6 bases, there was a span of 17 bases. The V gene's germline CDR1 is KGHSH and CDR2 LQKENI. The length of the CDR3 is 16 residues. CDR3 sequence reads: CASSPESPGAYEKLFF. The CDR3 nucleotides read TGTGCCAGCTCACCGGAATCCCCGGGTGCCTATGAAAAACTGTTTTTT.

This rearrangement joins TRBV19 to TRBJ2-5, with D uncertain. With 2 bases removed from V and 2 bases from J, the gap between germline ends came to 18 bases. Germline loops: CDR1 LNHDA, CDR2 SQIVND (reference sequence). The CDR3 is 17 residues long. As DNA, the CDR3 is TGTGCCAGTAGTATAAGAGCCTCGGCTATCCCGCAAGAGACCCAGTACTTC. This translates into CASSIRASAIPQETQYF.

This chain joins TRBV5-4 and TRBJ1-1, with D possibly matching TRBD1 (6 bases). The length of the CDR3 is 14 residues. Trimming took off 4 bases at V and 0 bases at J, with 10 bases between the two ends. Germline lookup yields CDR1 SGHNT and CDR2 YYREEE (reference sequence). The CDR3 protein is CASSRNRVNTEAFF. CDR3 DNA sequence: TGTGCCAGCAGCAGAAACAGGGTGAACACTGAAGCTTTCTTT.

In DNA, the CDR3 is TGTGCCAGCAGCTTCGCTAATGAGCAGTTCTTC. It specifies CASSFANEQFF. The V and J genes are TRBV7-2 and TRBJ2-1, with no clear D. The CDR3 runs 11 residues. Between the trimmed V and J ends, which lost 3 bases and 7 bases, there was a span of 4 bases. Germline V CDR1 and CDR2: SGHTA, FQGNSA.

The chain recombines TRBV7-7 with TRBJ1-5; no firm D call. This CDR3 spans 13 amino acids. The germline CDR1 and CDR2 sequences are SSHAT and FNYEAQ (reference sequence). Trimming removed 1 base from V and 5 bases from J, with 6 bases in between. The CDR3: CASSLERDQPQHF. In nucleotides, the CDR3 is TGTGCCAGCAGCTTAGAACGTGATCAGCCCCAGCATTTT.

This chain connects TRBV6-1 to TRBJ2-1; no definite D call. Trimming stripped 6 bases from V and 0 bases from J, with 9 bases between. CDR1 and CDR2 from the germline V gene are MNHNS and SASEGT. The CDR3 spans 14 residues. The CDR3 coding sequence is TGTGCCAGCAGAGAAATGAGCTCCTACAATGAGCAGTTCTTC. It is translated as CASREMSSYNEQFF.

The gene calls are TRBV18 and TRBJ2-7, with D hard to call. Trimming removed 6 bases from V and 5 bases from J, with 8 bases in between. CDR3 length: 11 amino acids. Germline values: CDR1 KGHSH, CDR2 LQKENI. The CDR3 coding sequence is TGTGCCAGCTCGCCTGAACACGAGCAGTACTTC. Translation gives CASSPEHEQYF.

This chain joins TRBV27 and TRBJ2-1; 11 nucleotides line up with TRBD2. Looked up from germline, CDR1 is MNHEY and CDR2 is SMNVEV (reference sequence). CDR3 size: 17 residues. Trimming at V came to 3 bases and at J to 8 bases, leaving 12 bases not matched to a gene. The CDR3 is CASSFWNVAGGYHEQFF. In DNA form, the CDR3 reads TGTGCCAGCAGTTTTTGGAATGTAGCGGGAGGGTACCATGAGCAGTTCTTC.

The genes are TRBV7-2 and TRBJ2-2, with 9 positions matching TRBD2. Germline values: CDR1 SGHTA, CDR2 FQGNSA. The CDR3 spans 16 residues. V lost 2 bases, J lost 1 base, and 2 bases stayed unmatched. The CDR3 is CASSLHSGRNTGELFF. DNA of the CDR3: TGTGCCAGCAGCTTACATAGCGGGAGGAACACCGGGGAGCTGTTTTTT. The full variable domain, its missing parts supplied by reference TRBV7-2 and TRBJ2-2, is GAGVSQSPSNKVTEKGKDVELRCDPISGHTALYWYRQSLGQGLEFLIYFQGNSAPDKSGLPSDRFSAERTGGSVSTLTIQRTQQEDSAVYLCASSLHSGRNTGELFFGEGSRLTVL.

This chain uses TRBV11-2 with TRBJ2-7, with 7 bases aligning to TRBD1. Germline loops: CDR1 SGHAT, CDR2 FQNNGV. J gave up 2 bases and V 7 bases, and 5 bases lay outside the gene matches. The CDR3 is made up of 13 amino acids. This chain's CDR3 is CASKGTETYEQYF. The CDR3 nucleotides read TGTGCCAGCAAGGGGACAGAAACCTACGAGCAGTACTTC.

The chain links TRBV5-1 to TRBJ2-7; TRBD2 is a possible D gene (6 bases). This CDR3 is built from 18 residues. The germline CDR1 and CDR2 sequences are SGHRS and YFSETQ. V was pared by 4 bases and J by 0 bases, with 23 bases between. The CDR3 is CASSPGLPSLLISYEQYF. The CDR3 nucleotides are TGCGCCAGCAGCCCGGGACTGCCATCTCTGCTGATCTCCTACGAGCAGTACTTC.

The V and J genes are TRBV4-3 and TRBJ2-7, with D maybe TRBD1 (5 bases). This CDR3 comprises 14 residues. With 1 base removed from V and 5 bases from J, the gap between germline ends came to 12 bases. Germline V gene lookup returns CDR1 LGHNA and CDR2 YSLEER. The CDR3 DNA reads as TGCGCCAGCAGCCAAGTTCCTCAGGGTGACGAGCAGTACTTC. It yields the protein CASSQVPQGDEQYF.

This clone came up once. This chain uses TRBV2 with TRBJ1-4; 9 positions match TRBD1. V was clipped by 6 bases and J by 3 bases; unmatched bases: 2. CDR3 size: 14 residues. The V gene's germline CDR1 is SNHLY and CDR2 FYNNEI. The CDR3 DNA reads as TGTGCCAGCAGGACAGGGGGGTCTAATGAAAAACTGTTTTTT. It yields the protein CASRTGGSNEKLFF.

The chain uses TRBV29-1 and TRBJ1-1; TRBD1 aligns across 11 bases. The J segment lost 4 bases and the V segment lost 7 bases, leaving 8 bases of the junction unmatched. The CDR3 has 14 residues. Germline CDR1 is SQVTM and CDR2 is ANQGSEA. DNA of the CDR3: TGCAGCGGGAGGACAGGGGGCCGTATCACTGAAGCTTTCTTT. Its protein product is CSGRTGGRITEAFF.

The V call is TRBV10-3, the J call TRBJ2-7; 9 nucleotides align to TRBD2. CDR3 length equals 14 residues. From germline, CDR1 is ENHRY and CDR2 SYGVKD. V shed 8 bases, J shed 2 bases, and the junction held 7 bases outside the gene matches. CDR3 sequence reads: CAIGRLAATYEQYF. Written as DNA, the CDR3 is TGTGCCATCGGAAGACTAGCGGCGACCTACGAGCAGTACTTC.

This rearrangement joins TRBV6-5 to TRBJ2-7, with 7 bases aligning to TRBD2. Per the germline V gene, CDR1 is MNHEY and CDR2 is SVGAGI. Trimming at V came to 0 bases and at J to 2 bases, leaving 7 bases not matched to a gene. CDR3 length: 16 amino acids. For the CDR3, the DNA is TGTGCCAGCAGTTACTCGTTCCTAGCGGATCCCTACGAGCAGTACTTC. Residues: CASSYSFLADPYEQYF.

The rearrangement links TRBV4-2 to TRBJ2-3; 9 bases align to TRBD2. The J segment lost 0 bases and the V segment lost 0 bases, leaving 7 bases of the junction unmatched. The CDR3 length is 18 residues. Germline CDR1 LGHNA, CDR2 YNFKEQ. CDR3 coding DNA: TGTGCCAGCAGCCAAGAGGCGGCCACTAGCGGGAGCACAGATACGCAGTATTTT. Protein: CASSQEAATSGSTDTQYF.